This T cell receptor (beta chain) was captured by sequencing in a study of blood T cells in healthy people across ages. Germline CDR1 and CDR2: SGHRS and YFSETQ. V lost 4 bases to trimming and J lost 5 bases; unmatched junction nucleotides: 6. CDR3 size: 14 residues. A second PCR of about 7 to 12 cycles used a sample-barcoded 5' primer and a J-beta primer mix. TCRdb used MiXCR to reprocess the 5' RACE reads, holding one entry per CDR3 protein. Among 1.5 million to 2 million distinct CDR3 sequences listed, roughly a third were seen once. Sequencing input: blood. This clonotype was obtained from a woman younger than 45 in good health. The V gene is TRBV5-1, the J gene TRBJ2-1, with 7 bases fitting TRBD1. The CDR3 sequence: CASSLGQANNEQFF. For the CDR3, the DNA is TGCGCCAGCAGCCTTGGACAGGCCAACAATGAGCAGTTCTTC.